What follows are 3 T cell receptor beta chains derived from one specimen sequenced in a study of long-term antiretroviral therapy in people with HIV. Running of the v3.0 immunoSEQ assay took place at survey level. Produced via immunoSEQ multiplex PCR; TCRdb's table is partial and in-frame only. Of tens of thousands of clones in the sample, about 89% were seen once. This specimen consisted of unsorted PBMCs, obtained 2.6 years after starting antiretroviral therapy. Receptor source: a woman aged 45-60 years with HIV.

In this sample, this clone turned up once. The chain joins TRBV5-5 to TRBJ2-7; 12 positions match TRBD2. The junction had 6 bases not matched to a gene; V was cut back by 0 bases and J by 11 bases. Per the germline V gene, CDR1 is SGHKS and CDR2 is YYEKEE (reference sequence). The CDR3 has 14 amino acids. The CDR3 reads CASSLVLAGGPEYF. CDR3 bases: TGTGCCAGCAGCTTGGTGCTAGCGGGAGGGCCGGAGTACTTC.

This chain links TRBV4-1 with TRBJ2-2; 9 bases match TRBD2. The CDR3 loop spans 15 amino acids. Germline V gene sequence: CDR1 MGHRA, CDR2 YSYEKL. Trimming took 4 bases from V and 4 from J; bases not matched to a gene: 4. Written as DNA, the CDR3 is TGCGCCAGCAGCCCCGGACTAGCGACCACCGGGGAGCTGTTTTTT. It yields the protein CASSPGLATTGELFF.

This clone came up a few times. The rearrangement uses TRBV11-3 and TRBJ1-2; possible D gene TRBD1, 5 bases. The germline V and J ends were trimmed by 5 bases and 4 bases, with 14 bases remaining between them. The CDR3 has 14 residues. CDR1 and CDR2 (germline): SGHNT, YENEEA. The CDR3 DNA is TGTGCCAGCAGCCCCTCTGGGACCACCTATGGCTACACCTTC. As protein: CASSPSGTTYGYTF. Full variable domain (missing parts from reference TRBV11-3 and TRBJ1-2): EAGVVQSPRYKIIEKKQPVAFWCNPISGHNTLYWYLQNLGQGPELLIRYENEEAVDDSQLPKDRFSAERLKGVDSTLKIQPAELGDSAVYLCASSPSGTTYGYTFGSGTRLTVV.